A single sample gave rise to the 25 T cell receptor beta chains below, sequenced in a study of T cells after yellow fever vaccination. TCRdb used MiXCR to reprocess the 5' RACE reads, holding one entry per CDR3 protein. Among about 510,000 distinct CDR3 sequences listed, 21% were seen once. The sequencing used PBMCs, collected less than 25 days after the first yellow fever vaccination. The receptors were gathered from a man in his late teens or twenties who received the YFV17D yellow fever vaccine.

This clonotype was detected only a few times. J is TRBJ1-5 and V is TRBV23-1; D is unresolved. TRBV23-1 counts as an open reading frame of uncertain function. This CDR3 is built from 10 residues. Trimming took 11 bases from V and 8 from J, leaving 10 bases between them. The CDR3 here is CAHEWEPQHF. CDR3 in DNA: TGCGCCCACGAATGGGAGCCCCAGCATTTT.

V usage is TRBV24-1 and J usage is TRBJ2-7; the match to TRBD2 covers 7 bases. Unmatched junction bases numbered 18, after V lost 5 bases and J lost 3 bases. Per germline, CDR1 KGHDR and CDR2 SFDVKD. This CDR3 spans 18 amino acids. CDR3 sequence: CATSVPSGKNFLCYEQYV. CDR3 nucleotide sequence: TGTGCCACCAGTGTTCCTAGCGGAAAGAATTTCCTCTGCTACGAGCAGTACGTC.

This clonotype was recorded at least ten times. The chain has TRBV7-3 and TRBJ2-1; D not certain. This CDR3 has 13 residues. Germline assignment: CDR1 SGHTA and CDR2 FQGTGA. Trimming pared 2 bases from V and 3 bases from J, leaving 5 bases between. CDR3 bases: TGTGCCAGCAGCTTATCTCTCTACAATGAGCAGTTCTTC. Protein sequence: CASSLSLYNEQFF.

The CDR3 DNA reads TGTGCCAGCAGCTTAGGGACAGGGACCGAGCAGTACTTC. It is translated as CASSLGTGTEQYF. This chain uses TRBV7-2 with TRBJ2-7, with TRBD1 identical over 8 bases. The CDR3 spans 13 residues. The V gene's germline CDR1 is SGHTA and CDR2 FQGNSA. The junction had 2 bases not matched to a gene; V was cut back by 1 base and J by 6 bases.

The chain has TRBV3-1 and TRBJ2-7, with 8 bases lining up with TRBD1. Germline CDR1 is LGHDT and CDR2 is YNNKEL (reference sequence). The CDR3 is made up of 14 amino acids. Trimming cost V 6 bases and J 3 bases; bases outside gene matches: 7. The chain's CDR3 is CASSYRGARYEQYF. The CDR3 region has the DNA TGTGCCAGCAGTTACAGGGGGGCGCGCTACGAGCAGTACTTC.

The J gene is TRBJ2-2, the V gene TRBV7-3; 9 bases are shared with TRBD1. J lost 4 bases, V lost 6 bases, and 3 bases had no gene match. This CDR3 has 14 amino acids. CDR1 is SGHTA, CDR2 FQGTGA, per germline. The CDR3, as DNA: TGTGCCAGCAGGGACAGGGGAACCACCGGGGAGCTGTTTTTT. Protein product: CASRDRGTTGELFF.

This clonotype was seen more than once but under ten times. The rearrangement links TRBV6-1 to TRBJ2-7; 8 bases align to TRBD1. Germline trimming cut 6 bases from V and 3 bases from J; bases unmatched to any gene: 10. The V gene's germline CDR1 is MNHNS and CDR2 SASEGT. The CDR3 loop spans 15 amino acids. Here the CDR3 reads CASSSTGVLYYEQYF. In nucleotides, the CDR3 is TGTGCCAGCAGCTCGACAGGGGTACTTTACTACGAGCAGTACTTC.

The rearrangement uses TRBV18 and TRBJ1-1; D remains unclear. This CDR3 has 15 residues. CDR1 is KGHSH, CDR2 LQKENI, per germline. V lost 11 bases, J lost 0 bases, and 19 bases lay in between. The CDR3 reads CAAGSNVLMNTEAFF. The CDR3 DNA follows: TGTGCCGCCGGGAGTAACGTCCTCATGAACACTGAAGCTTTCTTT.

This clonotype was counted a few times. This chain joins TRBV29-1 and TRBJ2-3; 8 nucleotides match TRBD2. The CDR3 totals 15 residues. Germline CDR1 and CDR2: SQVTM and ANQGSEA. After removal of 1 base from V and 1 base from J, the junction contained 4 bases not matched to a gene. The CDR3 DNA reads TGCAGCGTTGAAGTTATTAGCGGGGGCACAGATACGCAGTATTTT. Encoded protein: CSVEVISGGTDTQYF.

This clonotype was seen more than once but under ten times. This sequence joins TRBV7-3 and TRBJ2-5; D is unclear. With 2 bases removed from V and 3 bases from J, the gap between germline ends came to 13 bases. Germline loops: CDR1 SGHTA, CDR2 FQGTGA. The CDR3 loop spans 15 amino acids. The CDR3 DNA follows: TGTGCCAGCAGCTTATGTGGTTGCTCAGAAGAGACCCAGTACTTC. Residues: CASSLCGCSEETQYF. Full variable domain (missing parts from reference TRBV7-3 and TRBJ2-5): GAGVSQTPSNKVTEKGKYVELRCDPISGHTALYWYRQSLGQGPEFLIYFQGTGAADDSGLPNDRFFAVRPEGSVSTLKIQRTERGDSAVYLCASSLCGCSEETQYFGPGTRLLVL.

This clonotype was seen more than once but under ten times. This chain links TRBV6-2 or TRBV6-3 with TRBJ2-7, with D possibly being TRBD1 or TRBD2 (5 bases each). CDR3 length equals 14 residues. Trimming took 7 bases from V and 0 from J, leaving 13 bases between them. Germline loops: CDR1 MNHEY, CDR2 SVGEGT. Here the CDR3 DNA reads TGTGCCAGCACCGGGACGGGTGGCTCCTACGAGCAGTACGTC. It codes for CASTGTGGSYEQYV.

This clonotype was counted a few times. The chain is built from TRBV4-1 and TRBJ2-7, with D possibly being TRBD1 (5 bases). V shed 1 base and J shed 2 bases, with 12 bases lying between them. Germline lookup yields CDR1 MGHRA and CDR2 YSYEKL. The CDR3 sequence is 15 residues long. CDR3 sequence reads: CASSQGPQGPYEQYF. The CDR3, as DNA: TGCGCCAGCAGCCAAGGGCCCCAGGGCCCCTACGAGCAGTACTTC.

The chain is built from TRBV4-1 and TRBJ2-2; TRBD2 matches 10 bases. This CDR3 has 18 residues. With V trimmed by 0 bases and J by 3 bases, 7 bases remained unmatched. CDR1 is MGHRA and CDR2 is YSYEKL in the germline V gene. CDR3 residues: CASSQDLKRGGDTGELFF. In nucleotides, the CDR3 is TGCGCCAGCAGCCAAGATCTAAAGCGGGGGGGGGACACCGGGGAGCTGTTTTTT.

This clonotype was found a few times. The J gene is TRBJ2-7, the V gene TRBV3-1, with TRBD1 matching over 7 bases. Trimming at V came to 6 bases and at J to 2 bases, leaving 4 bases not matched to a gene. The CDR3 sequence is 13 residues long. CDR1 and CDR2 (germline): LGHDT, YNNKEL (reference sequence). The CDR3, as DNA: TGTGCCAGCAGGTCTGGGACAGCCTACGAGCAGTACTTC. Its translation is CASRSGTAYEQYF.

In this sample, this clonotype turned up many times. The genes are TRBV24-1 and TRBJ1-5, with a possible D match to TRBD1 (6 bases). Between the trimmed V and J ends, which lost 9 bases and 4 bases, there was a span of 12 bases. CDR1 is KGHDR and CDR2 is SFDVKD in the germline V gene. This CDR3 region has 13 residues. The CDR3 DNA reads TGTGCCACCTCAGGGGCGGGTAATCAGCCCCAGCATTTT. Translated, it gives CATSGAGNQPQHF.

This rearrangement joins TRBV3-1 to TRBJ2-1; 9 positions match TRBD2. Germline assignment: CDR1 LGHDT and CDR2 YNNKEL (reference sequence). The ends lost 1 base at V and 6 bases at J; junction bases unmatched: 7. This CDR3 comprises 16 residues. CDR3 in amino acids: CASSQGRLAGTNEQFF. The CDR3 DNA sequence: TGTGCCAGCAGCCAAGGGCGTCTAGCGGGGACCAATGAGCAGTTCTTC.

The rearrangement joins TRBV4-2 to TRBJ2-1; 11 positions match TRBD2. Germline V lookup: CDR1 LGHNA, CDR2 YNFKEQ. The CDR3 length is 16 residues. Germline trimming cut 0 bases from V and 7 bases from J; bases unmatched to any gene: 5. In DNA, the CDR3 is TGTGCCAGCAGCCAAGATATAGCGGGGGGGCGAAATGAGCAGTTCTTC. The encoded protein is CASSQDIAGGRNEQFF.

There are a few counts of this clonotype. The chain is built from TRBV12-3 or TRBV12-4 and TRBJ1-5; 7 bases are a match to TRBD1. The CDR3 has 16 amino acids. Trimming removed 6 bases from V and 6 bases from J; junction bases left unmatched: 14. CDR3 protein: CASSGPTGAAGQPQHF. In nucleotides, the CDR3 is TGTGCCAGCAGCGGCCCTACAGGGGCCGCGGGTCAGCCCCAGCATTTT.

The table lists this clonotype with a few counts. This rearrangement joins TRBV12-3 or TRBV12-4 to TRBJ1-6, with no clear D. The V and J ends lost 2 bases and 1 base respectively, with 9 bases between them. There are 16 residues in the CDR3. The CDR3 sequence: CASSLTPGSYNSPLHF. CDR3 DNA: TGTGCCAGCAGTTTAACCCCGGGGTCCTATAATTCACCCCTCCACTTT.

In DNA form, the CDR3 reads TGTGCCATCAGTGAGAGGGGGGCGCGGGATTCACCCCTCCACTTT. Its translation: CAISERGARDSPLHF. The chain is built from TRBV10-3 and TRBJ1-6; weak D call: TRBD1 (6 bases). Trimming took off 2 bases at V and 8 bases at J, with 13 bases between the two ends. Germline CDR1 reads ENHRY; CDR2 reads SYGVKD. This CDR3 is built from 15 residues.

The rearrangement uses TRBV18 and TRBJ1-1; weak D call: TRBD1 (6 bases). CDR3 size: 15 residues. The germline V gene has CDR1 KGHSH and CDR2 LQKENI. V dropped 2 bases and J dropped 3 bases, with 13 bases sitting between them. The CDR3 loop is CASSPGTTWDTEAFF. The CDR3 region has the DNA TGTGCCAGCTCACCAGGGACAACTTGGGACACTGAAGCTTTCTTT.

This sequence joins TRBV6-1 and TRBJ1-5; D call uncertain. The V gene lost 1 base and the J gene lost 3 bases, with 13 bases spanning the gap. The CDR3 consists of 16 residues. Germline CDR1 is MNHNS and CDR2 is SASEGT. DNA for the CDR3: TGTGCCAGCAGTGAAGGCGTAGGGCCTCTCAATCAGCCCCAGCATTTT. Translating gives CASSEGVGPLNQPQHF.

This clonotype occurred a few times. The CDR3 region is CSVEGSGTFSEQYF. The CDR3 region has the DNA TGCAGCGTTGAAGGAAGCGGGACTTTCTCCGAGCAGTACTTC. The chain employs TRBV29-1 and TRBJ2-7; 7 bases align to TRBD2. The CDR3 has 14 residues. The germline gives CDR1 SQVTM, CDR2 ANQGSEA. J was trimmed by 6 bases and V by 1 base; bases with no gene match: 9.

The genes are TRBV12-3 or TRBV12-4 and TRBJ2-7; a possible D gene is TRBD1 (5 bases). This CDR3 comprises 13 residues. V was shortened by 2 bases and J by 6 bases, with 11 bases between the two germline ends. CDR3 sequence (DNA): TGTGCCAGCAGTTTATCAGGGATAGCCGAGCAGTACTTC. Protein sequence: CASSLSGIAEQYF.

The rearrangement joins TRBV7-2 to TRBJ2-7, with D tentatively TRBD1 (6 bases). From germline, CDR1 is SGHTA and CDR2 FQGNSA. The CDR3 has 15 residues. Between the trimmed V and J ends, which lost 3 bases and 9 bases, there was a span of 21 bases. Here the CDR3 DNA reads TGTGCCAGCAGCTTTAACCCCGGGCCAGGGGAAAGGCAGTACTTC. Protein sequence: CASSFNPGPGERQYF.